The 15 T cell receptor beta chains listed next were all sequenced from one sample in a study of graft-versus-host responses after intestinal transplantation (dated by TCRdb to the early 2020s). Library method: the immunoSEQ multiplex PCR assay. The immuneACCESS repertoire file appears here via TCRdb, limited to in-frame rearrangements. These files lack a portion of the clones; in checked studies, under half of the deficit traces to unresolved V genes, and the cause of the others is not known. In this sample the table shows approximately 11,000 clones, around 80% of which occur a single time. The biggest ten clones account for about 30% of the sample. The input for sequencing was PBMCs, taken around 530 days after intestinal transplant. All receptors come from a human patient who received an intestinal transplant, so some T cells may come from the graft donor.

The gene calls are TRBV9 and TRBJ2-1; D gene uncertain. Trimming removed 0 bases from V and 7 bases from J, with 8 bases in between. CDR3 length: 13 amino acids. CDR1 and CDR2 (germline): SGDLS, YYNGEE. CDR3 in amino acids: CASSVGPLNEQFF. In DNA form, the CDR3 reads TGTGCCAGCAGCGTAGGTCCTCTAAATGAGCAGTTCTTC.

The chain uses TRBV5-4 and TRBJ2-3; tentatively, D is TRBD1 or TRBD2 (6 bases each). CDR3 length: 16 amino acids. V gave up 0 bases and J gave up 0 bases, with 11 bases separating them. Per the germline V gene, CDR1 is SGHNT and CDR2 is YYREEE (reference sequence). The CDR3 reads CASSLEGGTSTDTQYF. CDR3 nucleotides: TGTGCCAGCAGCTTGGAGGGGGGTACTAGCACAGATACGCAGTATTTT.

J is TRBJ2-5 and V is TRBV6-6; D gene ambiguous. This CDR3 has 15 residues. Germline V gene lookup returns CDR1 MNHNY and CDR2 SVGAGI (reference sequence). The V gene lost 6 bases and the J gene lost 0 bases, with 14 bases spanning the gap. The CDR3 DNA reads as TGTGCCAGCAGCCACATCTTGGCGAACCAAGAGACCCAGTACTTC. This gives the protein CASSHILANQETQYF.

This chain connects TRBV7-9 to TRBJ2-7; D possibly corresponds to TRBD2 (5 bases). Looked up from germline, CDR1 is SEHNR and CDR2 is FQNEAQ (reference sequence). Trimming pared 4 bases from V and 6 bases from J, leaving 7 bases between. This CDR3 region has 11 residues. The CDR3 nucleotides read TGTGCCAGCAGCTCCGAGGGCGAGCAGTACTTC. This sequence encodes CASSSEGEQYF.

This sequence joins TRBV19 and TRBJ2-2, with 12 bases identical to TRBD2. J gave up 1 base and V 6 bases, and 6 bases lay outside the gene matches. The CDR3 consists of 17 residues. From germline, CDR1 is LNHDA and CDR2 SQIVND (reference sequence). CDR3 amino acids: CASRPTSGRMNTGELFF. The CDR3 DNA reads as TGTGCCAGTAGGCCAACTAGCGGGAGGATGAACACCGGGGAGCTGTTTTTT.

This chain joins TRBV7-9 and TRBJ2-7, with D uncertain. CDR3 length: 14 residues. The germline V and J ends were trimmed by 4 bases and 3 bases, with 13 bases remaining between them. Per the germline V gene, CDR1 is SEHNR and CDR2 is FQNEAQ (reference sequence). CDR3 loop: CASSSPTKGYEQYF. CDR3 coding DNA: TGTGCCAGCAGCTCGCCCACAAAGGGCTACGAGCAGTACTTC.

For the CDR3, the DNA is TGTGCCAACACGACAGATACATCCTACGAGCAGTACTTC. This sequence encodes CANTTDTSYEQYF. The chain is built from TRBV27 and TRBJ2-7, with D possibly matching TRBD1 (5 bases). The CDR3 has 13 amino acids. Trimming stripped 10 bases from V and 1 base from J, with 14 bases between. Germline CDR1 and CDR2: MNHEY and SMNVEV (reference sequence).

This chain links TRBV5-6 with TRBJ2-1, with a weak D call TRBD2 (5 bases). Germline CDR1 and CDR2: SGHDT and YYEEEE. This CDR3 has 15 amino acids. Trimming cost V 2 bases and J 5 bases, with 14 bases left between them. For the CDR3, the DNA is TGTGCCAGCAGCTTAGACTGGCTAGCCCACAATGAGCAGTTCTTC. Protein sequence: CASSLDWLAHNEQFF.

Here the CDR3 DNA reads TGCGCCAGCAGCTTACGACAGGGGGCCTACGAGCAGTACTTC. It is translated as CASSLRQGAYEQYF. The rearrangement uses TRBV5-1 and TRBJ2-7, with TRBD1 matching over 9 bases. Germline values: CDR1 SGHRS, CDR2 YFSETQ. The CDR3 totals 14 residues. J gave up 2 bases and V 2 bases, and 2 bases lay outside the gene matches.

The chain links TRBV7-8 to TRBJ2-3; D gene ambiguous. CDR1 is SGHVS, CDR2 FQNEAQ, per germline. Trimming stripped 5 bases from V and 0 bases from J, with 3 bases between. The CDR3 has 12 amino acids. The CDR3 protein is CASSPSTDTQYF. In DNA form, the CDR3 reads TGTGCCAGCAGCCCTAGCACAGATACGCAGTATTTT. The whole variable domain, filled in from reference TRBV7-8 and TRBJ2-3, reads GAGVSQSPRYKVAKRGQDVALRCDPISGHVSLFWYQQALGQGPEFLTYFQNEAQLDKSGLPSDRFFAERPEGSVSTLKIQRTQQEDSAVYLCASSPSTDTQYFGPGTRLTVL.

The chain uses TRBV12-5 and TRBJ2-4; D tentatively reads TRBD1 or TRBD2 (5 bases each). The germline V gene has CDR1 LGHNT and CDR2 FRNRAP. The CDR3 loop spans 19 amino acids. V gave up 1 base and J gave up 3 bases, with 22 bases separating them. The CDR3 region has the DNA TGTGCTAGTGGTTTGGGACACGGGACGCGGACCCCTGGCAAAAACATTCAGTACTTC. Translation gives CASGLGHGTRTPGKNIQYF.

The V gene is TRBV19, the J gene TRBJ2-1; 11 bases agree with TRBD2. This CDR3 is built from 15 residues. Germline-derived CDR1 and CDR2 are LNHDA and SQIVND (reference sequence). J was trimmed by 9 bases and V by 6 bases; bases with no gene match: 10. DNA for the CDR3: TGTGCCAGTAGCCAATGGCTAGCGGGAGGAAGTGAGCAGTTCTTC. Translating it yields CASSQWLAGGSEQFF. The full variable domain, completed using reference TRBV19 and TRBJ2-1, is DGGITQSPKYLFRKEGQNVTLSCEQNLNHDAMYWYRQDPGQGLRLIYYSQIVNDFQKGDIAEGYSVSREKKESFPLTVTSAQKNPTAFYLCASSQWLAGGSEQFFGPGTRLTVL.

This chain connects TRBV18 to TRBJ2-5, with TRBD2 matching over 8 bases. Germline lookup yields CDR1 KGHSH and CDR2 LQKENI. CDR3 size: 16 residues. The V gene end was trimmed by 3 bases and the J gene end by 2 bases; junction bases not matched to a gene: 8. This chain's CDR3 is CASSPSRGRRQETQYF. In DNA, the CDR3 is TGTGCCAGCTCACCCTCTCGCGGGAGGAGGCAAGAGACCCAGTACTTC.

This sequence joins TRBV2 and TRBJ2-1; tentatively, D is TRBD2 (5 bases). Germline CDR1 reads SNHLY; CDR2 reads FYNNEI. The CDR3 covers 11 residues. V was clipped by 8 bases and J by 12 bases, with 14 bases between them. The CDR3 DNA reads as TGTGCCAGCCGGGGATCCCTAGGGCAGTTCTTC. The encoded protein is CASRGSLGQFF.

The genes are TRBV5-1 and TRBJ2-5; TRBD1 matches 7 bases. The CDR3 has 14 residues. The V gene end was trimmed by 4 bases and the J gene end by 5 bases; junction bases not matched to a gene: 8. CDR1 and CDR2 from the germline V gene are SGHRS and YFSETQ. CDR3 coding DNA: TGCGCCAGCAGCCCCGGGACAGTCAGTGAGACCCAGTACTTC. As protein: CASSPGTVSETQYF.